Shown below are 30 T cell receptor beta chains from a single sample sequenced in a study of glioma-infiltrating T cells. Amplification of TCR alpha and beta CDR3 regions from RNA used iRepertoire nested multiplex PCR. TCRdb re-called the multiplex PCR reads with MiXCR, one entry per CDR3 protein. Of some 93,000 distinct CDR3 sequences in the sample, around 40% were seen once. Sequencing was carried out using glioma tissue, nonneoplastic brain tissue, or PBMCs (not recorded which). These receptors originate from a human donor with low-grade glioma or glioblastoma, undergoing nonglioma brain surgery, or in good health (not recorded which).

Notes on this clonotype: A much larger clone is a single base away; this may be a read error. The V gene is TRBV5-1, the J gene TRBJ2-1; possibly TRBD1 for D (6 bases). Germline lookup yields CDR1 SGHRS and CDR2 YFSETQ. This CDR3 has 16 residues. CDR3 sequence: CDSSLGAGITRNEQFF. The CDR3, as DNA: TGCGACAGCAGCTTGGGGGCAGGGATAACGAGGAATGAGCAGTTCTTC.

This clonotype was seen ten or more times. The gene calls are TRBV28 and TRBJ1-2; D not certain. Trimming cost V 2 bases and J 2 bases, with 12 bases left between them. From germline, CDR1 is MDHEN and CDR2 SYDVKM. The CDR3 consists of 15 residues. The CDR3 sequence is CASSLGQSRNYGYTF. The DNA for the CDR3 is TGTGCCAGCAGTTTAGGGCAGTCCCGCAACTATGGCTACACCTTC.

This clonotype came up many times. V and J are TRBV4-3 and TRBJ2-6, with TRBD1 as a possible D gene (5 bases). V lost 3 bases and J 2 bases, leaving 8 bases between the germline ends. This CDR3 spans 15 amino acids. Germline CDR1 is LGHNA and CDR2 is YSLEER. The DNA for the CDR3 is TGCGCCAGCAGCCAGCAGGGAACTGGGGCCAACGTCCTGACTTTC. It yields the protein CASSQQGTGANVLTF.

This clonotype came up many times. The chain is built from TRBV7-6 and TRBJ2-2; 10 bases align to TRBD2. Unmatched junction bases numbered 4, after V lost 3 bases and J lost 0 bases. Germline V lookup: CDR1 SGHVS, CDR2 FNYEAQ. The CDR3 length is 17 residues. In DNA form, the CDR3 reads TGTGCCAGCAGCTTGTATAGCGGGGGGACGAACACCGGGGAGCTGTTTTTT. Encoded protein: CASSLYSGGTNTGELFF.

This clonotype was found many times. The V call is TRBV10-3, the J call TRBJ1-1; 8 bases fit TRBD1. The CDR3 totals 15 residues. CDR1 is ENHRY and CDR2 is SYGVKD in the germline V gene. After removal of 5 bases from V and 7 bases from J, the junction contained 12 bases not matched to a gene. This chain's CDR3 is CAISPDRGPSIEAFF. The CDR3, as DNA: TGTGCCATCAGTCCTGACAGGGGCCCAAGTATTGAAGCTTTCTTT.

This clonotype was observed many times. The J gene is TRBJ2-5, the V gene TRBV12-3 or TRBV12-4; D call uncertain. The CDR3 is 13 amino acids. V lost 5 bases and J lost 1, with 8 bases in between. CDR3 in amino acids: CASSPVGQETQYF. The DNA of the CDR3 is TGTGCCAGCAGTCCGGTCGGCCAAGAGACCCAGTACTTC.

Details on this clonotype: This clone may be a read error of a much larger clone one base away. This chain joins TRBV7-6 and TRBJ2-7; the D is unclear. This CDR3 has 16 amino acids. Germline CDR1 and CDR2: SGHVS and FNYEAQ. CDR3 residues: CAGSHNPGSQVVGQYF. The CDR3 bases are TGTGCCGGCAGCCACAACCCCGGGTCCCAGGTAGTCGGGCAGTACTTC.

This clonotype was observed many times. This rearrangement joins TRBV2 to TRBJ1-1, with D possibly matching TRBD1 (6 bases). Germline CDR1 SNHLY, CDR2 FYNNEI. This CDR3 has 12 amino acids. V was shortened by 5 bases and J by 11 bases, with 15 bases between the two germline ends. The CDR3 region has the DNA TGTGCCAGCAGTTACGTGATCCAGGGGGCTTTCTTT. As protein: CASSYVIQGAFF.

This clonotype was observed at least ten times. J is TRBJ2-2 and V is TRBV24-1; 8 nucleotides align to TRBD1. Germline CDR1 reads KGHDR; CDR2 reads SFDVKD. The CDR3 has 15 amino acids. Trimming cost V 3 bases and J 8 bases; bases outside gene matches: 7. DNA of the CDR3: TGTGCCACCAGTGATCCCAGACAGGGGTATGGGGAGCTGTTTTTT. Protein: CATSDPRQGYGELFF.

The V and J genes are TRBV29-1 and TRBJ2-1; 13 positions agree with TRBD2. Germline V gives CDR1 SQVTM, CDR2 ANQGSEA. The ends lost 6 bases at V and 9 bases at J; junction bases unmatched: 5. The CDR3 totals 13 residues. In DNA form, the CDR3 reads TGCAGCGTGACACTAGCGGGGGGGGGTGAGCAGTTCTTC. Amino acids: CSVTLAGGGEQFF.

This clonotype has a count of ten or more. The chain couples TRBV3-1 to TRBJ1-6; D is unclear. V was clipped by 0 bases and J by 7 bases, with 13 bases between them. Germline V gene sequence: CDR1 LGHDT, CDR2 YNNKEL (reference sequence). CDR3 length: 16 amino acids. The CDR3 bases are TGTGCCAGCAGCCAAGATCGAGGCAATTTCAATTCACCCCTCCACTTT. Translation gives CASSQDRGNFNSPLHF.

Turning to this clonotype: A read error is likely, as this CDR3 ends without the conserved phenylalanine or tryptophan. The chain joins TRBV20-1 to TRBJ1-1; TRBD1 matches at 11 bases. Germline V CDR1 and CDR2: DFQATT, SNEGSKA (reference sequence). The CDR3 contains 14 residues. This CDR3 is CGARTGGYGTEAFL. In nucleotides, the CDR3 is TGCGGTGCTAGGACAGGGGGCTACGGCACTGAAGCTTTCTTG.

This clonotype was seen ten or more times. J is TRBJ2-3 and V is TRBV20-1, with TRBD2 identical over 15 bases. V was clipped by 1 base and J by 2 bases; unmatched bases: 7. The CDR3 is 18 residues long. In germline, CDR1 is DFQATT, CDR2 SNEGSKA (reference sequence). The CDR3 here is CSARGTSGGATSTDTQYF. The CDR3 region has the DNA TGCAGTGCTAGAGGGACTAGCGGGGGGGCCACCTCCACAGATACGCAGTATTTT.

This clonotype was counted ten times or more. The V call is TRBV6-1, the J call TRBJ2-3; no firm D call. CDR3 size: 11 residues. Germline loops: CDR1 MNHNS, CDR2 SASEGT. V lost 6 bases, J lost 4 bases, and 5 bases lay in between. In DNA form, the CDR3 reads TGTGCCAGCAGGCTAGCAGATACGCAGTATTTT. As protein: CASRLADTQYF.

The chain uses TRBV29-1 and TRBJ2-3; TRBD2 matches 11 bases. V trimming: 4 bases; J trimming: 2 bases; junction bases outside the gene matches: 5. This CDR3 contains 15 residues. Germline V gene data show CDR1 as SQVTM and CDR2 as ANQGSEA. CDR3 nucleotide sequence: TGCAGCGTTGGGGGGACTAGCGGATACACAGATACGCAGTATTTT. It encodes CSVGGTSGYTDTQYF.

This clonotype was seen at least ten times. This chain joins TRBV6-7 and TRBJ1-3; perhaps TRBD1 as D (5 bases). TRBV6-7 belongs to the ORF category, with a function that is uncertain. V shed 6 bases and J shed 0 bases, with 21 bases lying between them. The CDR3 runs to 18 residues. The CDR3 DNA reads as TGTGCCAGCAGAGGGGTTATGGGAACGGGAAGCTCTGGAAACACCATATATTTT. Translating gives CASRGVMGTGSSGNTIYF.

V and J are TRBV12-3 or TRBV12-4 and TRBJ2-5, with 8 bases that match TRBD2. The CDR3 has 13 amino acids. V shed 7 bases and J 7 bases; nucleotides not matched to a gene: 8. Here the CDR3 reads CASISGLGGTQYF. CDR3 in DNA: TGTGCCAGCATTTCGGGACTAGGTGGGACCCAGTACTTC.

The V call is TRBV6-1, the J call TRBJ2-3; D unresolved. The assigned J gene may be wrong: the sequence end matches TRBJ1-5 better. The CDR3 contains 14 residues. CDR1 MNHNS and CDR2 SASEGT come from the germline V gene. CDR3 protein: CASSRESSTDTQHF. The CDR3 region has the DNA TGTGCCAGCTCAAGGGAATCTAGCACAGATACGCAGCATTTT.

Concerning this clonotype itself: A much larger clone lies a single base off, so this may be a read error. The chain has TRBV15 and TRBJ2-5; weak D call: TRBD2 (6 bases). This CDR3 is 17 amino acids long. The germline V gene has CDR1 LNHNV and CDR2 YYDKDF (reference sequence). In DNA form, the CDR3 reads TGTGCCACCACCAGAGATTACCTTAGCGGCCCCCAAGAGACCCAGTACTTC. Translating it yields CATTRDYLSGPQETQYF.

This clonotype was counted at least ten times. V and J are TRBV5-1 and TRBJ2-5; TRBD1 agrees at 7 bases. The germline CDR1 and CDR2 sequences are SGHRS and YFSETQ. The CDR3 is 15 amino acids. V dropped 3 bases and J dropped 0; count of bases not matched to a gene: 5. The CDR3 region has the DNA TGCGCCAGCAGCTACACCGGGACAGACCAAGAGACCCAGTACTTC. It codes for CASSYTGTDQETQYF.

Regarding this clonotype: This may stem from a read error, because a much larger clone lies one nucleotide away. V and J are TRBV7-2 and TRBJ2-7; TRBD2 is a possible D gene (5 bases). V was shortened by 5 bases and J by 3 bases, with 11 bases between the two germline ends. The CDR3 is 13 amino acids. Per germline, CDR1 SGHTA and CDR2 FQGNSA. In nucleotides, the CDR3 is TGTGCCAGCAGCGCCGGGATGAACTACGAGCAGTACTTC. It codes for CASSAGMNYEQYF.

The gene calls are TRBV27 and TRBJ1-6; D is perhaps TRBD1 (6 bases). The V gene's germline CDR1 is MNHEY and CDR2 SMNVEV (reference sequence). There are 13 residues in the CDR3. DNA of the CDR3: TGTGACGGCAGTTTTCAGGGGAGCTCACCCCTCCACTTT. Translating it yields CDGSFQGSSPLHF.

Of note for this clonotype: Given a much more abundant clone one base away, this may be a read error. The chain employs TRBV9 and TRBJ1-3; D gene ambiguous. This CDR3 comprises 16 residues. CDR1 and CDR2 from the germline V gene are SGDLS and YYNGEE. V was clipped by 0 bases and J by 3 bases, with 13 bases between them. CDR3 nucleotide sequence: TGTGCCAGCAGCGTAGGGGAAAGCCTGTATGGAAACACCATATATTTT. Translated: CASSVGESLYGNTIYF. Filled out from reference TRBV9 and TRBJ1-3, the complete variable domain reads DSGVTQTPKHLITATGQRVTLRCSPRSGDLSVYWYQQSLDQGLQFLIQYYNGEERAKGNILERFSAQQFPDLHSELNLSSLELGDSALYFCASSVGESLYGNTIYFGEGSWLTVV.

This clonotype was counted ten times or more. The chain links TRBV11-2 to TRBJ2-7, with TRBD1 matching over 8 bases. The junction had 17 bases not matched to a gene; V was cut back by 6 bases and J by 7 bases. The CDR3 is made up of 16 amino acids. Germline values: CDR1 SGHAT, CDR2 FQNNGV. The CDR3 here is CASSFRTSQGAKEQYF. The CDR3 coding sequence is TGTGCCAGCAGTTTTCGGACCTCTCAGGGGGCGAAGGAGCAGTACTTC.

This clonotype was seen repeatedly, ten times or more. V and J are TRBV2 and TRBJ2-1; weak D call: TRBD2 (6 bases). Germline V gene sequence: CDR1 SNHLY, CDR2 FYNNEI. V lost 2 bases, J lost 16 bases, and 15 bases lay in between. CDR3 length equals 12 residues. This CDR3 reads CASSELVEGRFF. The CDR3 DNA sequence: TGTGCCAGCAGTGAATTGGTGGAGGGCCGTTTCTTC.

Comment on this clonotype: Possible read error: a much larger clone is one base away. The conserved phenylalanine or tryptophan is not found at the CDR3 terminus, so this likely reflects a read error. The rearrangement uses TRBV7-9 and TRBJ2-3; D perhaps matches TRBD1 (6 bases). V was clipped by 7 bases and J by 1 base, with 15 bases between them. Germline CDR1 is SEHNR and CDR2 is FQNEAQ (reference sequence). CDR3 size: 15 residues. The CDR3 DNA is TGTGCCAGCAACCTGGCAGGGGTTGGCACAGATACGCAGTATCTT. It encodes CASNLAGVGTDTQYL.

As for this clonotype: Relative to the germline gene, one junction end is altered; a read error may explain this. V gene TRBV27 combines with J gene TRBJ2-5; tentative D call: TRBD2 (6 bases). The CDR3 loop spans 15 amino acids. Looked up from germline, CDR1 is MNHEY and CDR2 is SMNVEV (reference sequence). The CDR3 reads CASSPSPGRGETLYF. CDR3 nucleotides: TGTGCCAGCAGTCCGTCCCCCGGCCGCGGGGAGACCCTGTACTTC.

In this sample, this clonotype turned up many times. V gene TRBV20-1 combines with J gene TRBJ1-1; D gene uncertain. Germline V gene lookup returns CDR1 DFQATT and CDR2 SNEGSKA (reference sequence). The CDR3 is 11 amino acids. CDR3 sequence (DNA): TGCAGGTCCAACAGGAACACTGAAGCTTTCTTT. It encodes CRSNRNTEAFF.

Notes on this clonotype: At one end, the junction sequence differs from germline, possibly due to a read error. This chain's CDR3 is CCALTSGGYEQYF. The CDR3 DNA reads TGCTGTGCACTGACTAGCGGGGGGTACGAGCAGTACTTC. The V gene is TRBV20-1, the J gene TRBJ2-7, with 13 positions matching TRBD2. This CDR3 spans 13 amino acids. Germline CDR1 and CDR2: DFQATT and SNEGSKA (reference sequence).

This clonotype has a handful of counts. This may arise from a read error, as a much more abundant clone is one base away. The chain joins TRBV25-1 to TRBJ2-1; D may be TRBD2 (7 bases). The CDR3 is 17 residues long. The V gene's germline CDR1 is MGHDK and CDR2 SYGVNS. Between the trimmed V and J ends, which lost 6 bases and 7 bases, there was a span of 25 bases. This CDR3 reads CASRGGGAGSIINEQFF. CDR3 nucleotide sequence: TGTGCCAGCAGGGGGGGGGGGGCCGGATCAATAATTAATGAGCAGTTCTTC. The whole variable domain, remainder taken from reference TRBV25-1 and TRBJ2-1, is EADIYQTPRYLVIGTGKKITLECSQTMGHDKMYWYQQDPGMELHLIHYSYGVNSTEKGDLSSESTVSRIRTEHFPLTLESARPSHTSQYLCASRGGGAGSIINEQFFGPGTRLTVL.